This T cell receptor beta chain was documented in a study of T cell responses to AZD1222 COVID-19 vaccine. General study points: CD4 TCRs linked to vaccination spanned spike, dominating at 160-218 and 743-854. Two AZD1222 doses significantly raised spike-specific TCR breadth and depth over controls. Most donors were white British, females outnumbered males, and clonal diversity was possibly underestimated.

A note on this clone: Its target is unknown.

Data came from immunoSEQ multiplex PCR; TCRdb stores just in-frame clones and leaves some out. Among just over 150,000 clones listed, 75% to 90% were seen once. V lost 1 base and J lost 7, with 7 bases in between. The CDR3 has 13 residues. Germline V lookup: CDR1 SGHAT, CDR2 FQNNGV. The rearrangement uses TRBV11-2 and TRBJ1-4; no reliable D call. The sample was peripheral blood, taken 28 days after the second AZD1222 dose. The clonotype was recovered from an adult who received the AZD1222 COVID-19 vaccine. CDR3 sequence: CASSLAGSEKLFF. The CDR3 DNA reads TGTGCCAGCAGCTTAGCCGGGTCTGAAAAACTGTTTTTT.